The 14 T cell receptor beta chains listed next were all sequenced from one sample in a study of blood T cell repertoires in COVID-19. Produced via immunoSEQ multiplex PCR; TCRdb's table is partial and in-frame only. The sample gives around 54,000 clones, over 75% of which show up once; 6.5% to 9% is in the top ten. What was sequenced was peripheral blood. Source of these receptors: a woman between 40 and 55 years old with active COVID-19.

The rearrangement joins TRBV20-1 to TRBJ2-7, with 7 positions matching TRBD1. The V gene's germline CDR1 is DFQATT and CDR2 SNEGSKA (reference sequence). The ends lost 3 bases at V and 2 bases at J; junction bases unmatched: 13. The CDR3 extends over 16 amino acids. The DNA of the CDR3 is TGCAGTGCTAGTGGGTTAACGGACAGGTCCCCCTACGAGCAGTACTTC. It codes for CSASGLTDRSPYEQYF.

The chain carries TRBV11-3 and TRBJ1-1; 9 bases are a match to TRBD1. V shed 1 base, J shed 4 bases, and the junction held 1 base outside the gene matches. Germline assignment: CDR1 SGHNT and CDR2 YENEEA. This CDR3 is 14 amino acids long. CDR3 in DNA: TGTGCCAGCAGCTTAGTGGGACAGGGCACTGAAGCTTTCTTT. Encoded protein: CASSLVGQGTEAFF.

V is TRBV18 and J is TRBJ1-1, with a tentative D call TRBD1 (6 bases). Germline V gene data show CDR1 as KGHSH and CDR2 as LQKENI. There are 12 residues in the CDR3. V lost 3 bases to trimming and J lost 11 bases, with 13 bases between them. The CDR3 is CASSPNRDSAFF. The DNA for the CDR3 is TGTGCCAGCTCACCGAACAGGGATAGCGCTTTCTTT.

The V and J genes are TRBV19 and TRBJ2-1, with D hard to call. The CDR3 extends over 14 amino acids. V was pared by 1 base and J by 4 bases, with 8 bases between. The germline gives CDR1 LNHDA, CDR2 SQIVND (reference sequence). The CDR3 DNA reads as TGTGCCAGTAGTATAGGTTACAGTTACAATGAGCAGTTCTTC. This encodes CASSIGYSYNEQFF.

V and J are TRBV10-3 and TRBJ1-2; TRBD1 matches 7 bases. Unmatched junction bases numbered 2, after V lost 10 bases and J lost 3 bases. CDR1 and CDR2 from the germline V gene are ENHRY and SYGVKD. CDR3 length equals 11 residues. The CDR3 DNA follows: TGTGCCACCGGGACAGACTATGGCTACACCTTC. This gives the protein CATGTDYGYTF.

CDR3 DNA sequence: TGCGCCAGCAGCCAAGAATTATCAGCGGGGGCGAACACCGGGGAGCTGTTTTTT. This encodes CASSQELSAGANTGELFF. The chain joins TRBV4-3 to TRBJ2-2; 8 bases map to TRBD2. J lost 0 bases, V lost 0 bases, and 6 bases had no gene match. Germline CDR1 and CDR2: LGHNA and YSLEER. The CDR3 contains 18 residues.

This rearrangement joins TRBV11-2 to TRBJ1-6; D is undetermined. This CDR3 spans 16 amino acids. The germline V and J ends were trimmed by 5 bases and 2 bases, with 13 bases remaining between them. Germline CDR1 reads SGHAT; CDR2 reads FQNNGV. DNA of the CDR3: TGTGCCAGCAGCCTACCGGTAGTCCCCTATAATTCACCCCTCCACTTT. Translating it yields CASSLPVVPYNSPLHF.

The count of this clone is one. The chain links TRBV6-4 to TRBJ1-5, with 7 nucleotides matching TRBD1. CDR3 size: 19 residues. The germline V gene encodes CDR1 MRHNA and CDR2 SNTAGT. Trimming removed 2 bases from V and 5 bases from J; junction bases left unmatched: 18. The CDR3 DNA reads TGTGCCAGCAGTGACACTCAACCGCCGGGACAGAAGGATGATCAGCCCCAGCATTTT. Its protein product is CASSDTQPPGQKDDQPQHF.

The chain recombines TRBV2 with TRBJ1-1; D not certain. Germline CDR1 is SNHLY and CDR2 is FYNNEI. The germline V and J ends were trimmed by 5 bases and 3 bases, with 7 bases remaining between them. The CDR3 spans 12 residues. The CDR3 sequence is CASSYRHTEAFF. In DNA form, the CDR3 reads TGTGCCAGCAGTTACAGACACACTGAAGCTTTCTTT.

V is TRBV6-5 and J is TRBJ1-1; possibly TRBD1 for D (5 bases). CDR1 and CDR2 from the germline V gene are MNHEY and SVGAGI. The CDR3 is 15 residues long. V shed 5 bases and J shed 3 bases, with 16 bases lying between them. The CDR3 DNA is TGTGCCAGCAGTACCGACCCGGGCAGGGACACTGAAGCTTTCTTT. As protein: CASSTDPGRDTEAFF.

The chain joins TRBV27 to TRBJ2-5; tentatively, D is TRBD1 (5 bases). Trimming shortened V by 5 bases and J by 7 bases, and 17 bases separated the two germline ends. Per the germline V gene, CDR1 is MNHEY and CDR2 is SMNVEV (reference sequence). The CDR3 spans 14 residues. CDR3 residues: CASSGASLFGTQYF. CDR3 sequence (DNA): TGTGCCAGCAGTGGGGCTTCGCTCTTCGGGACCCAGTACTTC.

The sample holds one count of this clone. This chain joins TRBV4-1 and TRBJ2-2, with 7 bases identical to TRBD2. Trimming cost V 4 bases and J 4 bases; bases outside gene matches: 3. The length of the CDR3 is 14 residues. The germline gives CDR1 MGHRA, CDR2 YSYEKL. CDR3: CASSLWTSTGELFF. In nucleotides, the CDR3 is TGCGCCAGCAGCCTCTGGACTAGCACCGGGGAGCTGTTTTTT.

This clone has more than one count but fewer than ten. This sequence joins TRBV3-1 (or the pseudogene TRBV3-2) and TRBJ2-7; D is possibly TRBD2 (5 bases). Germline assignment: CDR1 LGHDT and CDR2 YNNKEL (reference sequence). The ends were cut back, 3 bases at V and 6 bases at J, with 12 bases in the middle. The CDR3 sequence is 13 residues long. The CDR3 spells CASSQGLRGEQYF. The CDR3 nucleotides read TGTGCCAGCAGCCAGGGCCTTCGGGGCGAGCAGTACTTC.

This chain uses TRBV19 with TRBJ2-7; the D gene is possibly TRBD1 (8 bases). The CDR3 contains 13 residues. V lost 7 bases and J 5 bases, leaving 15 bases between the germline ends. The germline V gene encodes CDR1 LNHDA and CDR2 SQIVND (reference sequence). The CDR3 loop is CASKPQGGDEQYF. DNA for the CDR3: TGTGCCAGTAAGCCACAGGGGGGGGACGAGCAGTACTTC. The full variable domain, its missing parts supplied by reference TRBV19 and TRBJ2-7, is DGGITQSPKYLFRKEGQNVTLSCEQNLNHDAMYWYRQDPGQGLRLIYYSQIVNDFQKGDIAEGYSVSREKKESFPLTVTSAQKNPTAFYLCASKPQGGDEQYFGPGTRLTVT.